This entry is about one T cell receptor beta chain. The CDR3 totals 13 residues. Between the trimmed V and J ends, which lost 3 bases and 4 bases, there was a span of 9 bases. Germline V gene sequence: CDR1 LNHNV, CDR2 YYDKDF (reference sequence). Clones were sequenced by immunoSEQ multiplex PCR, and TCRdb holds only the in-frame ones, with some missing. The sample holds 20,000 to 25,000 clones, just over 75% seen once. The data derive from a study of ipilimumab plus nivolumab after autologous stem cell transplantation. Ipilimumab, 1 mg/kg, started 14 to 28 days after autologous transplant. The input for sequencing was PBMCs, taken in a trial of ipilimumab plus nivolumab as post-transplant consolidation. The V gene is TRBV15, the J gene TRBJ2-5; D possibly corresponds to TRBD2 (6 bases). The receptor was derived from a male donor with diffuse large B-cell lymphoma. The CDR3 DNA sequence: TGTGCCACCAGCAGGGGACTCGGAGAGACCCAGTACTTC. Amino acids: CATSRGLGETQYF. Full variable domain (remainder filled in from reference TRBV15 and TRBJ2-5): DAMVIQNPRYQVTQFGKPVTLSCSQTLNHNVMYWYQQKSSQAPKLLFHYYDKDFNNEADTPDNFQSRRPNTSFCFLDIRSPGLGDTAMYLCATSRGLGETQYFGPGTRLLVL.